The source of this T cell receptor beta chain is a study of blood T cells in healthy people across ages. PCR was performed a second time for roughly 6 to 12 cycles using a sample-barcoded 5' primer and a J-beta primer mix. MiXCR, applied by TCRdb to the 5' RACE reads, yields one record per CDR3 protein. The table records under 2,000,000 distinct CDR3 sequences, roughly 50% of them present only once. The CDR3 sequence is 14 residues long. Germline CDR1 and CDR2: PRHDT and FYEKMQ (reference sequence). The J segment lost 5 bases and the V segment lost 5 bases, leaving 6 bases of the junction unmatched. The V call is TRBV13, the J call TRBJ2-3, with 8 bases fitting TRBD1. Specimen: blood. The TCR was taken from a woman in her thirties or forties in good health. Written as DNA, the CDR3 is TGTGCCAGCAGCCAGACAGGGGCTAAAGATACGCAGTATTTT. As protein: CASSQTGAKDTQYF.